The 15 T cell receptor beta chains presented below share a single source sample, sequenced in a study of T cells in Graves' hyperthyroidism and ophthalmopathy. RNA transcripts served as the template for amplifying TCR beta CDR3 regions. RT-PCR in the first round (using the HTBI primer set) targeted the TCR CDR3. TCRdb independently ran MiXCR on the multiplex PCR reads; one entry per CDR3 protein. The repertoire holds around 380,000 distinct CDR3 sequences, roughly 14% seen once, with less than 25% in the top ten. Sequencing was done on a sample of blood. These receptors all come from a man aged 30 to 39 with Graves' hyperthyroidism that later progressed to Graves' ophthalmopathy.

This clonotype was counted many times. This chain uses TRBV7-8 with TRBJ2-1; TRBD2 matches at 14 bases. The V gene's germline CDR1 is SGHVS and CDR2 FQNEAQ. Trimming took 1 base from V and 4 from J; bases not matched to a gene: 3. CDR3 length: 17 residues. CDR3 in amino acids: CASSLGLAGGEYNEQFF. CDR3 coding DNA: TGTGCCAGCAGCTTAGGACTAGCGGGGGGGGAATACAATGAGCAGTTCTTC.

The chain is built from TRBV18 and TRBJ2-1; D gene unclear. V lost 4 bases and J 3 bases, leaving 7 bases between the germline ends. CDR3 length: 13 residues. The V gene's germline CDR1 is KGHSH and CDR2 LQKENI. The CDR3 region is CASSQSGYNEQFF. Here the CDR3 DNA reads TGTGCCAGCTCACAATCCGGCTACAATGAGCAGTTCTTC.

The V call is TRBV5-1, the J call TRBJ2-1; TRBD2 aligns across 11 bases. The junction had 7 bases not matched to a gene; V was cut back by 1 base and J by 7 bases. Germline CDR1 is SGHRS and CDR2 is YFSETQ. The CDR3 sequence is 16 residues long. This CDR3 is CASSLPRSGGENEQFF. CDR3 coding DNA: TGCGCCAGCAGCTTGCCCCGTAGCGGGGGGGAAAATGAGCAGTTCTTC.

This chain links TRBV20-1 with TRBJ2-1; 7 bases are a match to TRBD2. Germline V gene data show CDR1 as DFQATT and CDR2 as SNEGSKA (reference sequence). The ends lost 5 bases at V and 10 bases at J; junction bases unmatched: 5. The CDR3 extends over 11 amino acids. CDR3 loop: CSAPKRGEQFF. The CDR3 DNA is TGCAGTGCTCCAAAGCGGGGAGAGCAGTTCTTC.

The rearrangement uses TRBV10-3 and TRBJ1-2; TRBD1 aligns across 7 bases. Unmatched junction bases numbered 9, after V lost 0 bases and J lost 5 bases. Germline V gene sequence: CDR1 ENHRY, CDR2 SYGVKD. The CDR3 contains 16 residues. In DNA, the CDR3 is TGTGCCATCAGTGAGTCTCCGGGACAGACAACGTATGGCTACACCTTC. The encoded protein is CAISESPGQTTYGYTF.

This clonotype appeared many times. This chain joins TRBV27 and TRBJ2-5; 8 bases match TRBD1. Germline CDR1 reads MNHEY; CDR2 reads SMNVEV (reference sequence). Trimming took 6 bases from V and 3 from J; bases not matched to a gene: 12. The CDR3 runs 16 residues. For the CDR3, the DNA is TGTGCCAGCAGCCCCAGGACAGGGTTAGGAGAAGAGACCCAGTACTTC. Residues: CASSPRTGLGEETQYF.

The table lists this clonotype with many counts. The chain couples TRBV3-1 to TRBJ2-5; TRBD1 agrees at 10 bases. Trimming at V came to 1 base and at J to 3 bases, leaving 2 bases not matched to a gene. The CDR3 sequence is 15 residues long. Germline-derived CDR1 and CDR2 are LGHDT and YNNKEL (reference sequence). The CDR3 bases are TGTGCCAGCAGCCAAGTGACAGGGGGCAAAGAGACCCAGTACTTC. This gives the protein CASSQVTGGKETQYF.

The table lists this clonotype with a few counts. The chain carries TRBV7-3 and TRBJ2-3; unclear D gene. The CDR3 spans 12 residues. Germline V gene data show CDR1 as SGHTA and CDR2 as FQGTGA. V lost 7 bases, J lost 1 base, and 6 bases lay in between. CDR3 in DNA: TGTGCCAGCATGCTTTGCACAGATACGCAGTATTTT. The encoded protein is CASMLCTDTQYF.

This clonotype has ten or more counts. The chain has TRBV11-2 and TRBJ1-1; D gene uncertain. Germline V gene sequence: CDR1 SGHAT, CDR2 FQNNGV. CDR3 length: 13 residues. With 2 bases removed from V and 0 bases from J, the gap between germline ends came to 4 bases. The CDR3 DNA is TGTGCCAGCAGCTTATGGCTGAACACTGAAGCTTTCTTT. This translates into CASSLWLNTEAFF.

This clonotype was found many times. The chain uses TRBV7-2 and TRBJ2-7, with D uncertain. CDR3 size: 12 residues. The V and J ends lost 3 bases and 6 bases respectively, with 9 bases between them. Germline V lookup: CDR1 SGHTA, CDR2 FQGNSA. CDR3 sequence (DNA): TGTGCCAGCAGCTTTGTGGGTACCGAGCAGTACTTC. It is translated as CASSFVGTEQYF.

This clonotype was recorded many times. This rearrangement joins TRBV3-1 to TRBJ1-1, with a possible D match to TRBD1 (6 bases). V lost 5 bases and J lost 2, with 9 bases in between. The germline V gene encodes CDR1 LGHDT and CDR2 YNNKEL (reference sequence). This CDR3 region has 13 residues. As DNA, the CDR3 is TGTGCCAGCAGCAGACAGGATAACACTGAAGCTTTCTTT. Encoded protein: CASSRQDNTEAFF.

In the case of this clonotype: This could be a read error, since a much larger clone is one nucleotide away. This chain links TRBV12-3 or TRBV12-4 with TRBJ1-3; D remains unclear. This CDR3 comprises 12 residues. The CDR3, as DNA: TGTGCCAACAGTCTTGTTGGAAACACCATATATTTT. Translated: CANSLVGNTIYF.

Ten or more counts support this clonotype. V and J are TRBV6-6 and TRBJ2-2; 8 nucleotides align to TRBD1. The V gene end was trimmed by 0 bases and the J gene end by 5 bases; junction bases not matched to a gene: 5. This CDR3 has 16 amino acids. CDR1 is MNHNY, CDR2 SVGAGI, per germline (reference sequence). DNA for the CDR3: TGTGCCAGCAGTTACTCTGGGACAGGTTGGACCGGGGAGCTGTTTTTT. Its protein product is CASSYSGTGWTGELFF.

Only a few counts were recorded for this clonotype. V and J are TRBV6-1 and TRBJ1-2, with a weak D call TRBD1 (6 bases). The CDR3 is 12 amino acids. The germline V gene encodes CDR1 MNHNS and CDR2 SASEGT. Trimming stripped 11 bases from V and 1 base from J, with 11 bases between. CDR3 region: CACLDSNYGYTF. The CDR3, as DNA: TGTGCCTGCCTGGACAGTAACTATGGCTACACCTTC.

This chain links TRBV4-2 with TRBJ2-2, with 11 nucleotides matching TRBD2. CDR3 length equals 18 residues. With 0 bases clipped from V and 6 bases from J, the junction kept 9 bases outside the gene matches. CDR1 and CDR2 (germline): LGHNA, YNFKEQ. The CDR3 nucleotides are TGTGCCAGCAGCCAAGAGGGTAGCGGGGGGGCCCTTGCCGGGGAGCTGTTTTTT. Its protein product is CASSQEGSGGALAGELFF.